Shown below are 21 T cell receptor beta chains from a single sample sequenced in a study of technical replicates of blood from a handful of donors. Repertoires were generated with immunoSEQ multiplex PCR, while TCRdb's copy carries only in-frame clones and drops some. In the table there are 67,000 or so clones, roughly 95% of which are singletons. What was sequenced was T cells isolated from PBMCs. These receptor sequences come from a human donor in good health.

This clone has a single count. DNA for the CDR3: TGCAGCGTTGGGGACTCGACAACTAATGAAAAACTGTTTTTT. Translating gives CSVGDSTTNEKLFF. The rearrangement links TRBV29-1 to TRBJ1-4, with TRBD1 as a possible D gene (5 bases). CDR3 length: 14 amino acids. CDR1 SQVTM and CDR2 ANQGSEA come from the germline V gene. V gave up 4 bases and J gave up 0 bases, with 9 bases separating them.

This chain links TRBV6-1 with TRBJ1-2, with D uncertain. V was clipped by 4 bases and J by 1 base, with 19 bases between them. The CDR3 is made up of 17 amino acids. Germline CDR1 reads MNHNS; CDR2 reads SASEGT. The DNA of the CDR3 is TGTGCCAGCAGTGCAGAATCCCCGCCCATATTTAACTATGGCTACACCTTC. This gives the protein CASSAESPPIFNYGYTF.

The CDR3 bases are TGTGCCAGCAGGGACGAGACAGGTAGTCAGCCCCAGCATTTT. This translates into CASRDETGSQPQHF. The gene calls are TRBV7-9 and TRBJ1-5, with a possible D match to TRBD1 (6 bases). Trimming shortened V by 6 bases and J by 6 bases, and 15 bases separated the two germline ends. Germline CDR1 SEHNR, CDR2 FQNEAQ (reference sequence). CDR3 length: 14 amino acids.

V and J are TRBV5-1 and TRBJ2-1; 16 bases are shared with TRBD2. After removal of 5 bases from V and 6 bases from J, the junction contained 8 bases not matched to a gene. CDR3 size: 17 residues. The germline gives CDR1 SGHRS, CDR2 YFSETQ. CDR3 in DNA: TGCGCCAGCAGTGGGACTAGCGGGAGGGCCGGAGCCAATGAGCAGTTCTTC. Translated: CASSGTSGRAGANEQFF.

The chain joins TRBV25-1 to TRBJ1-5; no firm D call. Trimming took 2 bases from V and 2 from J, leaving 19 bases between them. CDR3 length equals 18 residues. CDR1 and CDR2 from the germline V gene are MGHDK and SYGVNS. CDR3 sequence (DNA): TGTGCCAGCAGTGAACCTTCTCGAGGGAAGGGCGGCAATCAGCCCCAGCATTTT. Its translation: CASSEPSRGKGGNQPQHF.

The chain couples TRBV28 to TRBJ1-1, with 8 bases identical to TRBD1. CDR1 and CDR2 (germline): MDHEN, SYDVKM. The length of the CDR3 is 15 residues. Unmatched junction bases numbered 12, after V lost 7 bases and J lost 5 bases. The chain's CDR3 is CASIPTDRVGTEAFF. The CDR3, as DNA: TGTGCCAGCATCCCCACGGACAGGGTGGGGACTGAAGCTTTCTTT.

The V call is TRBV11-3, the J call TRBJ2-5; 10 nucleotides agree with TRBD1. The CDR3 is 17 residues long. CDR1 is SGHNT and CDR2 is YENEEA in the germline V gene. V dropped 5 bases and J dropped 9; count of bases not matched to a gene: 18. CDR3 in amino acids: CASSTLRQGAWRRAQYF. DNA for the CDR3: TGTGCCAGCAGCACCCTACGACAGGGGGCATGGAGAAGGGCCCAGTACTTC.

In its sample, this clone was seen once. The V call is TRBV25-1, the J call TRBJ2-7; TRBD2 might be the D (5 bases). Germline V gene sequence: CDR1 MGHDK, CDR2 SYGVNS. V gave up 1 base and J gave up 2 bases, with 9 bases separating them. The CDR3 is 14 residues long. CDR3 nucleotides: TGTGCCAGCAGTGAATGGAACGGGGCCTACGAGCAGTACTTC. It yields the protein CASSEWNGAYEQYF.

This sequence joins TRBV6-5 and TRBJ1-1, with D perhaps matching TRBD1 (5 bases). Trimming removed 6 bases from V and 1 base from J, with 6 bases in between. Germline values: CDR1 MNHEY, CDR2 SVGAGI. This CDR3 has 12 amino acids. Here the CDR3 DNA reads TGTGCCAGCAGAACAGGGAACACTGAAGCTTTCTTT. It encodes CASRTGNTEAFF.

This chain connects TRBV25-1 to TRBJ2-3; D gene ambiguous. This CDR3 region has 11 residues. CDR1 is MGHDK and CDR2 is SYGVNS in the germline V gene. Trimming cost V 8 bases and J 6 bases, with 9 bases left between them. CDR3 region: CASAPGDTQYF. Here the CDR3 DNA reads TGTGCCAGCGCCCCCGGGGATACGCAGTATTTT.

This rearrangement joins TRBV27 to TRBJ2-7; 9 bases are shared with TRBD1. The CDR3 loop spans 20 amino acids. The J segment lost 0 bases and the V segment lost 3 bases, leaving 18 bases of the junction unmatched. Germline CDR1 MNHEY, CDR2 SMNVEV (reference sequence). The CDR3 here is CASSLDPGQGRRFSSYEQYF. The CDR3 region has the DNA TGTGCCAGCAGTTTGGATCCGGGACAGGGTCGACGCTTTAGCTCCTACGAGCAGTACTTC.

V gene TRBV11-3 combines with J gene TRBJ2-1, with a weak D call TRBD1 (5 bases). CDR1 is SGHNT, CDR2 YENEEA, per germline. CDR3 length equals 14 residues. V lost 5 bases and J 8 bases, leaving 16 bases between the germline ends. CDR3 region: CASSIGATVDEQFF. The DNA for the CDR3 is TGTGCCAGCAGCATAGGGGCAACCGTGGATGAGCAGTTCTTC. Drawing the rest from reference TRBV11-3 and TRBJ2-1, the complete variable domain is EAGVVQSPRYKIIEKKQPVAFWCNPISGHNTLYWYLQNLGQGPELLIRYENEEAVDDSQLPKDRFSAERLKGVDSTLKIQPAELGDSAVYLCASSIGATVDEQFFGPGTRLTVL.

The gene calls are TRBV27 and TRBJ2-7; TRBD2 agrees at 10 bases. The V segment lost 7 bases and the J segment 5 bases; nucleotides outside the gene matches: 5. CDR1 MNHEY and CDR2 SMNVEV come from the germline V gene (reference sequence). The CDR3 consists of 13 residues. The CDR3 is CASTLAGGDEQYF. CDR3 nucleotides: TGTGCCAGCACCTTAGCGGGAGGAGACGAGCAGTACTTC.

The chain has TRBV12-5 and TRBJ2-1; TRBD1 agrees at 8 bases. The length of the CDR3 is 11 residues. Germline CDR1 reads LGHNT; CDR2 reads FRNRAP. Unmatched junction bases numbered 6, after V lost 5 bases and J lost 15 bases. CDR3 loop: CASGPGQGVFF. For the CDR3, the DNA is TGTGCTAGTGGTCCCGGACAGGGAGTGTTCTTC. Together with reference TRBV12-5 and TRBJ2-1, the CDR3 gives the full variable domain: DARVTQTPRHKVTEMGQEVTMRCQPILGHNTVFWYRQTMMQGLELLAYFRNRAPLDDSGMPKDRFSAEMPDATLATLKIQPSEPRDSAVYFCASGPGQGVFFGPGTRLTVL.

The chain carries TRBV5-1 and TRBJ2-2; 10 bases map to TRBD1. The CDR3 spans 16 residues. Looked up from germline, CDR1 is SGHRS and CDR2 is YFSETQ. Germline trimming cut 6 bases from V and 5 bases from J; bases unmatched to any gene: 10. The chain's CDR3 is CASKNTGTGETGELFF. The CDR3 coding sequence is TGCGCCAGCAAGAACACCGGGACAGGGGAGACCGGGGAGCTGTTTTTT.

The chain employs TRBV27 and TRBJ2-3, with 9 bases identical to TRBD1. The CDR3 totals 17 residues. The germline V gene encodes CDR1 MNHEY and CDR2 SMNVEV (reference sequence). Losses at the gene ends were 2 bases for V and 0 bases for J; bases not matched to a gene: 6. Written as DNA, the CDR3 is TGTGCCAGCAGTTTAGGGACAGGGATTACTAGCACAGATACGCAGTATTTT. Translating gives CASSLGTGITSTDTQYF.

This chain uses TRBV6-1 with TRBJ1-3; no reliable D call. Per germline, CDR1 MNHNS and CDR2 SASEGT. This CDR3 is built from 15 residues. Between the trimmed V and J ends, which lost 4 bases and 1 base, there was a span of 11 bases. CDR3 loop: CASSVAQASGNTIYF. In DNA form, the CDR3 reads TGTGCCAGCAGTGTAGCCCAGGCGTCTGGAAACACCATATATTTT.

The chain has TRBV11-2 and TRBJ2-7, with a weak D call TRBD1 (6 bases). V lost 6 bases and J 4 bases, leaving 10 bases between the germline ends. CDR1 SGHAT and CDR2 FQNNGV come from the germline V gene. This CDR3 has 12 amino acids. The CDR3 nucleotides read TGTGCCAGCAGAACGGACAGTTACGAGCAGTACTTC. The encoded protein is CASRTDSYEQYF.

The rearrangement uses TRBV4-2 and TRBJ2-7; 9 bases are shared with TRBD2. The trim removed 4 bases at V and 2 bases at J, leaving 6 bases unmatched. This CDR3 comprises 15 residues. Germline-derived CDR1 and CDR2 are LGHNA and YNFKEQ. CDR3 protein: CASSPTSGPAYEQYF. CDR3 sequence (DNA): TGTGCCAGCAGCCCAACTAGCGGGCCAGCCTACGAGCAGTACTTC.

This chain connects TRBV28 to TRBJ2-2; 13 nucleotides line up with TRBD2. The junction had 6 bases not matched to a gene; V was cut back by 5 bases and J by 6 bases. Germline V CDR1 and CDR2: MDHEN, SYDVKM. The CDR3 length is 16 residues. CDR3 region: CASSPTSGRVAGELFF. For the CDR3, the DNA is TGTGCCAGCAGTCCAACTAGCGGGAGGGTCGCCGGGGAGCTGTTTTTT.

The chain carries TRBV29-1 and TRBJ2-3, with D perhaps TRBD2 (5 bases). This CDR3 is built from 13 residues. Germline-derived CDR1 and CDR2 are SQVTM and ANQGSEA. V was clipped by 4 bases and J by 0 bases, with 8 bases between them. This chain's CDR3 is CSVVGGSTDTQYF. CDR3 nucleotides: TGCAGCGTTGTCGGCGGGAGCACAGATACGCAGTATTTT.